This T cell receptor (beta chain) appears in the sequencing data of a study of T cells in narcolepsy. Across the whole study: Donors had narcolepsy type 1 or type 2, or were healthy controls.

Assay: immunoSEQ multiplex PCR; the TCRdb copy retains only in-frame clones and omits some. The repertoire holds some 17,000 clones, with approximately 90% as singletons. Study-level points and caveats: Reportedly, autoreactive clonotypes were serially detected in patients' blood but not controls'.

About this clone: Its antigen is not known.

Germline V lookup: CDR1 SEHNR, CDR2 FQNEAQ (reference sequence). Trimming removed 3 bases at V and 1 base at J, with 6 bases between. CDR3 length equals 13 residues. Sequencing input: memory (CD45RA-) CD4+ T cells from blood. The chain is built from TRBV7-9 and TRBJ1-1; D is ambiguous. The TCR comes from a human donor in good health. The CDR3 spells CASSLTPNTEAFF. The DNA for the CDR3 is TGTGCCAGCAGCTTGACTCCGAACACTGAAGCTTTCTTT.